This T cell receptor (beta chain) was sequenced in a study of OX40 agonist ivuxolimab in advanced cancers. Study background: Patients got intravenous ivuxolimab at 0.01 to 10 mg/kg every 2 weeks. It was permissible to have had prior anti-PD-1, anti-PD-L1 or anti-CTLA-4 therapy, and less than 45% had some. Study conclusions and caveats: In CD8+ T cells, expanded clones were on average more numerous than in CD4+.

Of note for this clone: The antigen is not known.

This CDR3 is built from 17 residues. V dropped 5 bases and J dropped 2; count of bases not matched to a gene: 11. Germline loops: CDR1 SGHAT, CDR2 FQNNGV. Produced via immunoSEQ multiplex PCR; TCRdb's table is partial and in-frame only. The data hold about 81,000 clones, with approximately 79% observed a single time. This specimen was CD4+ or CD8+ T cells sorted from blood, taken in a trial of the OX40 agonist ivuxolimab. This chain connects TRBV11-2 to TRBJ2-1; 8 bases align to TRBD2. This sequence originates from an adult with an advanced solid tumor such as melanoma, head and neck, liver or kidney cancer. Written as DNA, the CDR3 is TGTGCCAGCAGCCCGATTGGGGGTAGCGGGACCTACAATGAGCAGTTCTTC. Translated: CASSPIGGSGTYNEQFF.